This is a list of T cell receptor beta chains from one sample in a study of T cells in Graves' hyperthyroidism and ophthalmopathy. TCRdb recomputed calls from the multiplex PCR reads with MiXCR, one row per CDR3 protein. This sample has a few hundred thousand distinct CDR3 sequences, with around 25% found just once. Sequences were obtained from blood. These receptors came from a man aged 45-65 years with Graves' hyperthyroidism. The CDR3 runs from the conserved cysteine through the conserved F or W. Fields, in order: clone size, D gene, V gene, J gene, CDR3 DNA, CDR3 protein. The D gene is left open where the match is weak. Expanded clones get a size class; other rows say once, few or many, or leave the size out.

many	TRBD1	TRBV28	TRBJ2-5	TGTGCCAGCACCCCCCGGGACAGGGTCCAAGAGACCCAGTACTTC	CASTPRDRVQETQYF
few	-	TRBV3-1	TRBJ1-1	TGTGCCAGCAGCCAAGGGGGGATCGGCGCTGAAGCTTTCTTT	CASSQGGIGAEAFF
many	TRBD2	TRBV7-2	TRBJ2-5	TGTGCCAGCAGCTTAGAGGCTAGCGGGAGGTGGGGGACCCAGTACTTC	CASSLEASGRWGTQYF
-	-	TRBV3-1	TRBJ2-1	TGTGCCAGCAGCCAAGGCATTGAGCAGTTCTTC	CASSQGIEQFF
many	-	TRBV7-2	TRBJ2-5	TGTGCCAGCAGCCTACAGGGGCGGGGGGAGACCCAGTACTTC	CASSLQGRGETQYF
-	TRBD1	TRBV18	TRBJ1-2	TGTGCCAGCTCACAAAAGGGGGCCGACTATGGCTACACCTTC	CASSQKGADYGYTF
few	TRBD1	TRBV11-2	TRBJ1-5	TGTGCCACCAACGTTTGGGGACAGGGTTTCGGCCAGCCCCAGCATTTT	CATNVWGQGFGQPQHF
few	-	TRBV20-1	TRBJ1-5	TGCAGTGCTAGCAGAAGCAATCAGCCCCAGCATTTT	CSASRSNQPQHF
-	TRBD1	TRBV19	TRBJ2-1	TGTGCCAGTAGTATCGGACAGGGGTTCGGAAATGAGCAGTTCTTC	CASSIGQGFGNEQFF
-	-	TRBV7-3	TRBJ2-5	TGTGCCAGCAGCCCACGGGGAGCGGCCCAAGAGACCCAGTACTTC	CASSPRGAAQETQYF
many	TRBD2	TRBV7-3	TRBJ2-3	TGTGCCAGCAGCACGGGACTAGCGGGAGGAGCCGATACGCAGTATTTT	CASSTGLAGGADTQYF
-	-	TRBV6-5	TRBJ2-3	TGTGCCAGCAGTTACCGACACCCGCTCACAGATACGCAGTATTTT	CASSYRHPLTDTQYF
-	-	TRBV7-2	TRBJ2-4	TGTGCCAGCACCTCAGATCTCCAGGGTTACATTCAGTACTTC	CASTSDLQGYIQYF
few	-	TRBV6-1	TRBJ1-1	TGTGCCAGCAGTCGCACCCAAGTCGGAACTGAAGCTTTCTTT	CASSRTQVGTEAFF
few	-	TRBV12-3/TRBV12-4	TRBJ1-1	TGTGCCAGCTTATGGGGGGACACTGAAGCTTTCTTT	CASLWGDTEAFF
few	-	TRBV25-1	TRBJ2-7	TGTGCCAGCACCGAAGGGGGAGCGGGTTTCTGCTCCTACGAGCAGTACTTC	CASTEGGAGFCSYEQYF
few	-	TRBV6-1	TRBJ2-1	TGTGCCAGCAGAACCGGGACATATGCCTACAATGAGCAGTTCTTC	CASRTGTYAYNEQFF
-	-	TRBV12-3/TRBV12-4	TRBJ2-7	TGTGCCAGCAGTTTAGCGGACCGCCTCTCCTACGAGCAGTACTTC	CASSLADRLSYEQYF
few	-	TRBV5-1	TRBJ2-1	TGCGCCAGCAGCTTGGACGGTATCCGGTACAATGAGCAGTTCTTC	CASSLDGIRYNEQFF
-	-	TRBV7-9	TRBJ2-5	TGTGCCAGCAGCTTAGTTGAAGATAGTTCCCTAGAGACCCAGTACTTC	CASSLVEDSSLETQYF
few	-	TRBV12-3/TRBV12-4	TRBJ1-1	TGTGCCAGCAGCCCTCGGGGGATGCAAGCTTTCTTT	CASSPRGMQAFF
few	-	TRBV11-3	TRBJ2-3	TGTGCCAGCAGCTTCGGTCGTCGGGGCGCGGATTACACAGATACGCAGTATTTT	CASSFGRRGADYTDTQYF
-	-	TRBV20-1	TRBJ1-5	TGCAGTGCTAGGAGGGGGGCCAAGGGTGGTTTCGGCAATCAGCCCCAGCATTTT	CSARRGAKGGFGNQPQHF
few	TRBD1	TRBV3-1	TRBJ1-5	TGTGCCAGCAGCGTAGGGACAGGGGAACAGCCCCAGCATTTT	CASSVGTGEQPQHF
few	-	TRBV18	TRBJ2-7	TGTGCCAGCTCACCACAAAGGGACTGGGGAATCTACGAGCAGTACTTC	CASSPQRDWGIYEQYF
-	-	TRBV20-1	TRBJ2-1	TGCAGTGCTCCGCCCGTAACTAGCAGCCCCAATGAGCAGTTCTTC	CSAPPVTSSPNEQFF
few	-	TRBV7-9	TRBJ1-3	TGTGCCAGCAGCTTCGGGGACTCTGGAAACACCATATATTTT	CASSFGDSGNTIYF
-	TRBD1	TRBV18	TRBJ2-1	TGTGCCAGCTCACCCACGGGACAGGCGGCGTACAATGAGCAGTTCTTC	CASSPTGQAAYNEQFF
-	TRBD2	TRBV2	TRBJ2-3	TGTGCCAGAGGGGGACTAGCGGGGACAGATACGCAGTATTTT	CARGGLAGTDTQYF
few	-	TRBV12-3/TRBV12-4	TRBJ1-1	TGTGCCAGCAGTTTAGCGAGGGTGAAGATCCCTGAAGCTTTCTTT	CASSLARVKIPEAFF
-	-	TRBV2	TRBJ1-1	TGTGCCAGCAGTGAAGAGAGGGGGGCCACTGAAGCTTTCTTT	CASSEERGATEAFF
few	TRBD1	TRBV6-5	TRBJ2-5	TGTGCCAGCAGTTACCGAGGGGGCGACCACCAAGAGACCCAGTACTTC	CASSYRGGDHQETQYF
-	-	TRBV6-1	TRBJ2-7	TGTGCCAGCACTCGGACAGCAAGCTCCTACGAGCAGTACTTC	CASTRTASSYEQYF
-	-	TRBV5-1	TRBJ1-4	TGCGCCAGCAGCTTGGTGCTCGGGACACATGAAAAACTGTTTTTT	CASSLVLGTHEKLFF
few	-	TRBV29-1	TRBJ2-7	TGCAGCGTTGAACAGGGGTACGAGCAGTACTTC	CSVEQGYEQYF
many	-	TRBV3-1	TRBJ2-1	TGTGCCAGCAGCTCCGGACATTCCAATGAGCAGTTCTTC	CASSSGHSNEQFF
few	TRBD1	TRBV20-1	TRBJ2-1	TGCAGTGCTAGCAACCCCGGGACAGGTCTATACAATGAGCAGTTCTTC	CSASNPGTGLYNEQFF
-	-	TRBV3-1	TRBJ2-7	TGTGCCAGCAGCCAAGGCGGGACCTCCTACGAGCAGTACTTC	CASSQGGTSYEQYF
-	TRBD2	TRBV5-1	TRBJ2-5	TGCGCCAGCAGCCCCCAACTAGCGGGACTGACAGAGACCCAGTACTTC	CASSPQLAGLTETQYF
-	-	TRBV12-3/TRBV12-4	TRBJ2-1	TGTGCCAGCAGTTCCCCCACAGGGTCTTGGTATGAGCAGTTCTTC	CASSSPTGSWYEQFF
many	TRBD1	TRBV27	TRBJ2-7	TGTGCCAGCAGAAAACCGGGACAGGGGATGAACTACGAGCAGTACTTC	CASRKPGQGMNYEQYF
few	-	TRBV2	TRBJ2-7	TGTGCCAGCAGTGTCTCTCCCGGGGAGAGACACCGCTCCTACGAGCAGTACTTC	CASSVSPGERHRSYEQYF
few	-	TRBV18	TRBJ1-2	TGTGCCAGCAGTTACTCGGGGGGCGGTAACTATGGCTACACCTTC	CASSYSGGGNYGYTF
-	-	TRBV20-1	TRBJ2-3	TGCAGTGCTGATATCTCTGGGGGAGATACGCAGTATTTT	CSADISGGDTQYF
-	-	TRBV2	TRBJ2-5	TGTGCCAGCAGTAAATCCGGGACCCCCCCCGCGGCCCAGTACTTC	CASSKSGTPPAAQYF
few	TRBD1	TRBV7-3	TRBJ2-3	TGTGCCAGCAGCTCTCGACAGGGTTTTGATACGCAGTATTTT	CASSSRQGFDTQYF
-	TRBD1	TRBV12-5	TRBJ1-2	TGTGCTACTCAAGTCGGGGACAGGCATGGCTACACCTTC	CATQVGDRHGYTF
many	-	TRBV11-3	TRBJ2-1	TGTGCCAGCAGCTTTTTTTGGCGGGGGCAAAATGAGCAGTTCTTC	CASSFFWRGQNEQFF
few	TRBD2	TRBV6-6	TRBJ2-7	TGTGCCAGCAGTTATCTCGGGACTAGTCCCTACGAGCAGTACTTC	CASSYLGTSPYEQYF